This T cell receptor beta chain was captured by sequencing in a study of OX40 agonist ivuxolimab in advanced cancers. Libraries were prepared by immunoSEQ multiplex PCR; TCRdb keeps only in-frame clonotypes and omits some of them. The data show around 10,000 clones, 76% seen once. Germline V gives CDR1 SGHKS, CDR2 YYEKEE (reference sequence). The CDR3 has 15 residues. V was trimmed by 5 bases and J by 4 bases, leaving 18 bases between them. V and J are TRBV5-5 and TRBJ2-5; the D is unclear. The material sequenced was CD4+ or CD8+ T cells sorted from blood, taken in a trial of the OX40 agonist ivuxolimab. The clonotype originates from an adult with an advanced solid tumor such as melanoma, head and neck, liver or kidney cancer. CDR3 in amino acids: CASSEGRAPGETQYF. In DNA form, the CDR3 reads TGTGCCAGCAGTGAAGGTAGGGCGCCGGGAGAGACCCAGTACTTC.